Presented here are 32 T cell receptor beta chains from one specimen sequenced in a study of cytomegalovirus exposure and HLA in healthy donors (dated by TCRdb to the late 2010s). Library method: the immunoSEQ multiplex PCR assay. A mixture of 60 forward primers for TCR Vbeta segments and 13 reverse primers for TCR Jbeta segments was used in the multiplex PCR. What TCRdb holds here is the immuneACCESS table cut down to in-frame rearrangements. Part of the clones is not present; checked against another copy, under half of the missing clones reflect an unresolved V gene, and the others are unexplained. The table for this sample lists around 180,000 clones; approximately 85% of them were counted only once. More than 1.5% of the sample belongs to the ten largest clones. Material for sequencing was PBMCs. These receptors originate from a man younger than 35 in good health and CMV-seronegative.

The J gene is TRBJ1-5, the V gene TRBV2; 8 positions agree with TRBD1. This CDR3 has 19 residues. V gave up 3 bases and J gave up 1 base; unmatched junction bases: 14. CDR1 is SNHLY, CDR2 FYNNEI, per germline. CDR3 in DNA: TGTGCCAGCAGTGAGGATGAGACAGGGGTTTTGGGAAGCAATCAGCCCCAGCATTTT. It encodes CASSEDETGVLGSNQPQHF.

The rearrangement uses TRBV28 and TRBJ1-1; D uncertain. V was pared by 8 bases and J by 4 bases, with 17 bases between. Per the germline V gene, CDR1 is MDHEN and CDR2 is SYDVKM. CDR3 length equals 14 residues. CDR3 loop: CASEIGSFGTEAFF. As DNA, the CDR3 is TGTGCCAGCGAAATCGGGTCGTTCGGCACTGAAGCTTTCTTT.

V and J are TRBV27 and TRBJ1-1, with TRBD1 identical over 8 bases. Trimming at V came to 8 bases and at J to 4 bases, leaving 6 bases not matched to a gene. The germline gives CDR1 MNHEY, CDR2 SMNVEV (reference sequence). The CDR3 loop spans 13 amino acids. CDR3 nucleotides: TGTGCCAGCTACCTCGACAGGGGCACTGAAGCTTTCTTT. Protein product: CASYLDRGTEAFF.

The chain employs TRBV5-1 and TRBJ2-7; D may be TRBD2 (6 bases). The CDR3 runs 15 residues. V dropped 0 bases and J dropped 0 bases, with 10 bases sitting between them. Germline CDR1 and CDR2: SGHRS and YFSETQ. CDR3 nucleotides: TGCGCCAGCAGCTTGGTGCGGGACCCCTCCTACGAGCAGTACTTC. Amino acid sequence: CASSLVRDPSYEQYF. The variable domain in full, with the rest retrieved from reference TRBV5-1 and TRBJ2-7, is KAGVTQTPRYLIKTRGQQVTLSCSPISGHRSVSWYQQTPGQGLQFLFEYFSETQRNKGNFPGRFSGRQFSNSRSEMNVSTLELGDSALYLCASSLVRDPSYEQYFGPGTRLTVT.

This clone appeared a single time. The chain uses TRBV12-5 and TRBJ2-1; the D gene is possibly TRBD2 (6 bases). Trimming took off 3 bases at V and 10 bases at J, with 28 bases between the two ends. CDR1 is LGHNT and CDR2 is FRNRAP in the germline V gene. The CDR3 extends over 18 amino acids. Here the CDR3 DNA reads TGTGCTAGTGGTTTCTCGTCCGAGAGGTATGTGCGGGACGTGGAGCAGTTCTTC. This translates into CASGFSSERYVRDVEQFF.

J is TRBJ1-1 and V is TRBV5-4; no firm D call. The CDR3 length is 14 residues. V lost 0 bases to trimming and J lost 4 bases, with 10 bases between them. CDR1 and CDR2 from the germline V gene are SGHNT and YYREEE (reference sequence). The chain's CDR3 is CASSLVEGCTEAFF. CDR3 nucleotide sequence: TGTGCCAGCAGCTTGGTGGAGGGATGCACTGAAGCTTTCTTT.

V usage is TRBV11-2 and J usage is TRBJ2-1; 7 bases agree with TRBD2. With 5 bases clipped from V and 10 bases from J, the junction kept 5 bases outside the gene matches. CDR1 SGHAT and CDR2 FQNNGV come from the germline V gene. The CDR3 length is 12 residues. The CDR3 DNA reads TGTGCCAGCAGCCAAGAGCGGGGCGAGCAGTTCTTC. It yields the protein CASSQERGEQFF. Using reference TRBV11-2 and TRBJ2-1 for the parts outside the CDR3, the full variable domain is EAGVAQSPRYKIIEKRQSVAFWCNPISGHATLYWYQQILGQGPKLLIQFQNNGVVDDSQLPKDRFSAERLKGVDSTLKIQPAKLEDSAVYLCASSQERGEQFFGPGTRLTVL.

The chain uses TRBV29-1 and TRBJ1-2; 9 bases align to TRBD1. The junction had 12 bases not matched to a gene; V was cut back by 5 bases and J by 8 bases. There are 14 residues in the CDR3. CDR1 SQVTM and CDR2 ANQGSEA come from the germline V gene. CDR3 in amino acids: CSVLEQGATGGYTF. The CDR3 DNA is TGCAGCGTTTTAGAACAGGGGGCGACGGGAGGCTACACCTTC.

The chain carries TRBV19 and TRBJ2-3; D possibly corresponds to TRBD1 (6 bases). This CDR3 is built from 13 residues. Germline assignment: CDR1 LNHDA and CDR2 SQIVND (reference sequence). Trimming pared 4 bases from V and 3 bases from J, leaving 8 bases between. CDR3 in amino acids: CASSTDRTDTQYF. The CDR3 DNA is TGTGCCAGTAGTACGGACAGAACAGATACGCAGTATTTT.

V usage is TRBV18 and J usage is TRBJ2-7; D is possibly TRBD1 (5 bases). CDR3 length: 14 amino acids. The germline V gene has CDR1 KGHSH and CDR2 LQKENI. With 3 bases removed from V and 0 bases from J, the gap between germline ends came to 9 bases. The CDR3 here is CASSPRQSSYEQYF. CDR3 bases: TGTGCCAGCTCACCGAGACAGAGCTCCTACGAGCAGTACTTC.

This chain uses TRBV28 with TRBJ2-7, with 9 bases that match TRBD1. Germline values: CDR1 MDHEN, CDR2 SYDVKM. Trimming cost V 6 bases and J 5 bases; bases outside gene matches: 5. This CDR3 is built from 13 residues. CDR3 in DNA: TGTGCCAGCAGGGGGACAGGGTTCCACGAGCAGTACTTC. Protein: CASRGTGFHEQYF.

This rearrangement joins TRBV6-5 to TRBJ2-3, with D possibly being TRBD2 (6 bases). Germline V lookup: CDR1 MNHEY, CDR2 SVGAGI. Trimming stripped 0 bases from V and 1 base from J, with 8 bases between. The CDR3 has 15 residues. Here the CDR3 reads CASSYSGSGTDTQYF. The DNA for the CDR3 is TGTGCCAGCAGTTACTCCGGGAGTGGCACAGATACGCAGTATTTT.

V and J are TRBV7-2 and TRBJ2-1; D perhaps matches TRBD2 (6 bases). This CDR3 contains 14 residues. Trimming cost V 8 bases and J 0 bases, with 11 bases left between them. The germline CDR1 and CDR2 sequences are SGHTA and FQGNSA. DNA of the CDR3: TGTGCCAGCGTAGCGACTAGCTCCTACAATGAGCAGTTCTTC. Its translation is CASVATSSYNEQFF.

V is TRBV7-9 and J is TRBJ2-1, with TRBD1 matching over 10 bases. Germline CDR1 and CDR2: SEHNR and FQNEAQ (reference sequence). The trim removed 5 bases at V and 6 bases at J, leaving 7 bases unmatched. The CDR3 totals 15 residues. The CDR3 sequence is CASSQTGGAPNEQFF. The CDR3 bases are TGTGCCAGCAGCCAGACAGGGGGCGCACCCAATGAGCAGTTCTTC.

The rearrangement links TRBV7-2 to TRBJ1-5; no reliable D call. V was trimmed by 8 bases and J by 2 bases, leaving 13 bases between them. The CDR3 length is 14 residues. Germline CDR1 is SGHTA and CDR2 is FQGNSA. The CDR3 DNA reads TGTGCCAGCTCTCCGGTTGGTGGCAATCAGCCCCAGCATTTT. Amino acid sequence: CASSPVGGNQPQHF.

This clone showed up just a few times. CDR3 DNA sequence: TGTGCCAGCAGCCGTGAAAGGGCTAGCGGCATCAATGAGCAGTTCTTC. Amino acid sequence: CASSRERASGINEQFF. The chain recombines TRBV7-2 with TRBJ2-1; 7 bases fit TRBD2. Germline values: CDR1 SGHTA, CDR2 FQGNSA. The ends lost 5 bases at V and 6 bases at J; junction bases unmatched: 13. This CDR3 comprises 16 residues.

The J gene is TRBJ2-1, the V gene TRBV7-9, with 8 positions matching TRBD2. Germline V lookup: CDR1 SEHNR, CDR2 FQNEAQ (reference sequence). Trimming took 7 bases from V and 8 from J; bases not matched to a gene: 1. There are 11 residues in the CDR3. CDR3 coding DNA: TGTGCCAGCACGGGGGGGTATGAGCAGTTCTTC. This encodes CASTGGYEQFF.

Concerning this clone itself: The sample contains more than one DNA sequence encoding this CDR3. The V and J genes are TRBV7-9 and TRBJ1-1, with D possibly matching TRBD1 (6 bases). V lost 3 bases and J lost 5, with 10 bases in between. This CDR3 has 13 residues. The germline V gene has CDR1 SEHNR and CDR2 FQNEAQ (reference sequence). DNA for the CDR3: TGTGCCAGCAGCTTCGGGGGGCAAACTGAAGCTTTCTTT. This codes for CASSFGGQTEAFF.

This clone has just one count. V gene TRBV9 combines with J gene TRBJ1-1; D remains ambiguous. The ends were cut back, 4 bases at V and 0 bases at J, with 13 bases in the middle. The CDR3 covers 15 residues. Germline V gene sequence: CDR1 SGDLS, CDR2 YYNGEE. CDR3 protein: CASSRENDVNTEAFF. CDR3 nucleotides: TGTGCCAGCAGCCGGGAGAATGACGTGAACACTGAAGCTTTCTTT.

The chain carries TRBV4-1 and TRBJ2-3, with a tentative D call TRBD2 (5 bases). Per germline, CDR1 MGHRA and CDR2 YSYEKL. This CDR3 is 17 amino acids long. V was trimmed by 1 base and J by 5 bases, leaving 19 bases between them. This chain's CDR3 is CASSQVYSGRRLDTQYF. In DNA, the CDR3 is TGCGCCAGCAGCCAAGTTTATTCCGGACGGAGGCTAGATACGCAGTATTTT.

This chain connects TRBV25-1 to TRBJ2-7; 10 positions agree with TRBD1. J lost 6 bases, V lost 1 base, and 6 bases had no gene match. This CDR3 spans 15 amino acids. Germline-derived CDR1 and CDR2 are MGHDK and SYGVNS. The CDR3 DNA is TGTGCCAGCAGTGAATCCGGGACAGGGGTGGGCGAGCAGTACTTC. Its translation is CASSESGTGVGEQYF.

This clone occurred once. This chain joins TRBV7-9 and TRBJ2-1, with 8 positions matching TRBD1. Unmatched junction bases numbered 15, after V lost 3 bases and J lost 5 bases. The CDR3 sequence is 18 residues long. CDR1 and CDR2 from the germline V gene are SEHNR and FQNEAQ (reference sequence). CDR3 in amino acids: CASSFRTGYTSTDNEQFF. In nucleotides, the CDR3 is TGTGCCAGCAGCTTCCGGACAGGGTATACTTCGACGGACAATGAGCAGTTCTTC.

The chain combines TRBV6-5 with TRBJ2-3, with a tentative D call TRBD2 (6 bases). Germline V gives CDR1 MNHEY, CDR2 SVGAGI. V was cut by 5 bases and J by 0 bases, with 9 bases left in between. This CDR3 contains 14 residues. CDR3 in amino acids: CASSRGGSTDTQYF. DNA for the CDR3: TGTGCCAGCAGTCGGGGAGGCAGCACAGATACGCAGTATTTT.

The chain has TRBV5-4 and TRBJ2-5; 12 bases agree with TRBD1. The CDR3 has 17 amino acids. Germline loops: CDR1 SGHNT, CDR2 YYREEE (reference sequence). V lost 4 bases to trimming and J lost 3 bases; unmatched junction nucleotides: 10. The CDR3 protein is CASSRGQGAYGKETQYF. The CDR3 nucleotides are TGTGCCAGCAGCAGGGGACAGGGGGCATACGGGAAAGAGACCCAGTACTTC.

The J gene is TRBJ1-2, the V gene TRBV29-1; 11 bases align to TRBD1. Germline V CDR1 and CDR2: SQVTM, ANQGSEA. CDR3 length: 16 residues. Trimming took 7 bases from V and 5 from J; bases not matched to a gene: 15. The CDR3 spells CSAQGQGTGGNYGYTF. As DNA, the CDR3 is TGCAGCGCCCAAGGTCAGGGGACAGGGGGAAATTATGGCTACACCTTC.

The CDR3 DNA reads as TGTGCCAGCAGTTTTCGTGAGACCCAGTACTTC. Translated, it gives CASSFRETQYF. The rearrangement uses TRBV28 and TRBJ2-5; no reliable D call. Trimming took 3 bases from V and 5 from J, leaving 4 bases between them. The V gene's germline CDR1 is MDHEN and CDR2 SYDVKM. The CDR3 runs 11 residues. Complete variable domain (other parts from reference TRBV28 and TRBJ2-5): DVKVTQSSRYLVKRTGEKVFLECVQDMDHENMFWYRQDPGLGLRLIYFSYDVKMKEKGDIPEGYSVSREKKERFSLILESASTNQTSMYLCASSFRETQYFGPGTRLLVL.

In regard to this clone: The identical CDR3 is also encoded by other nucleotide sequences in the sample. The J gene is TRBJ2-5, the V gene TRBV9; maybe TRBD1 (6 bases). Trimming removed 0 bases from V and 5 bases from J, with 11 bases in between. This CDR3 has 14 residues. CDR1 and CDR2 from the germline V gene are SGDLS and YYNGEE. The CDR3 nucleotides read TGTGCCAGCAGCGTAGCGGTTGGGGGCGAGACCCAGTACTTC. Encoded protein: CASSVAVGGETQYF.

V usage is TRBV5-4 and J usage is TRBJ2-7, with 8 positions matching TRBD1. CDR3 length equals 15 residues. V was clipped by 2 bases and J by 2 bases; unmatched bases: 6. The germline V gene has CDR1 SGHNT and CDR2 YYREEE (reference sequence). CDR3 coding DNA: TGTGCCAGCAGCTTTGGGGGACAGGTCCCCTACGAGCAGTACTTC. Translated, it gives CASSFGGQVPYEQYF.

The CDR3 DNA reads as TGTGCCAGCAGCCCTGAATGGGGCAGGGGAGACAATGAGCAGTTCTTC. Residues: CASSPEWGRGDNEQFF. The chain couples TRBV7-6 to TRBJ2-1; D possibly corresponds to TRBD1 (6 bases). Germline lookup yields CDR1 SGHVS and CDR2 FNYEAQ. Trimming stripped 5 bases from V and 5 bases from J, with 19 bases between. This CDR3 region has 16 residues.

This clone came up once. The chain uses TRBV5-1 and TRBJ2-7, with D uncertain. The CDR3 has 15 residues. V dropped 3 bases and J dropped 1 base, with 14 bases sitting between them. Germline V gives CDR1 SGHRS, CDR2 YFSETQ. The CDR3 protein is CASSSDQSPSYEQYF. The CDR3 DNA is TGCGCCAGCAGCTCAGATCAGTCCCCTTCCTACGAGCAGTACTTC.

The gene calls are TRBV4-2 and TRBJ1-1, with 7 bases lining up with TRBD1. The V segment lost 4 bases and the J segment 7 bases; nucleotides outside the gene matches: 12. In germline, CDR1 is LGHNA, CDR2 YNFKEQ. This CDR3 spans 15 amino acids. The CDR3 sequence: CASSRRQGQNGEAFF. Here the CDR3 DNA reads TGTGCCAGCAGCCGAAGACAGGGCCAGAACGGTGAAGCTTTCTTT.

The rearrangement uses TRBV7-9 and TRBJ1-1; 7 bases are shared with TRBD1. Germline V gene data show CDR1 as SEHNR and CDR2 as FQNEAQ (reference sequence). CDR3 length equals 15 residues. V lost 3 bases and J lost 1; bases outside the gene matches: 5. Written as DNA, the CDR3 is TGTGCCAGCAGCTTTGCCAGGGACAGGAACACTGAAGCTTTCTTT. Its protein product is CASSFARDRNTEAFF.